These T cell receptor beta chains were read from a single sample in a study of blood T cell repertoires in COVID-19. Measured with immunoSEQ multiplex PCR; TCRdb has only the in-frame clones, and not every one. The table includes a few hundred thousand clones, less than 95% detected once. Sequenced material: PBMCs or T cells enriched from blood (not recorded which). The source is a man younger than 35 who had recovered from COVID-19. The CDR3 runs from the conserved cysteine through the conserved F or W. Each record gives: CDR3 length, V gene, CDR3 protein.

>17|TRBV10-3
CAISDHLAGSNTGELFF
>9|TRBV20-1
CSADREAFF
>15|TRBV5-1
CASSLQEGAITEAFF
>13|TRBV5-4
CASSLGGASEQYF
>12|TRBV19
CAIQRGNYGYTF
>13|TRBV7-9
CASSQDRFQPQHF
>13|TRBV19
CASSPTGYNEQFF
>15|TRBV18
CASSPGLAGLYEQYF
>15|TRBV29-1
CSVSSLRDRVSEAFF
>16|TRBV7-8
CASSLVGADNGNTIYF
>14|TRBV12-1
CASSLSGRSDTQYF
>13|TRBV7-2
CASSLGLAGEQYF
>16|TRBV10-3
CAISESTTTDTDTQYF
>15|TRBV28
CASSGLAGGRYEQYF
>14|TRBV9
CASSVGADQGAQHF
>12|TRBV2
CASRITGKILFF
>13|TRBV10-1
CASKRTGEDTQYF
>10|TRBV20-1
CSASPYGYTF
>15|TRBV28
CASSLLFPNRYEQYF
>16|TRBV3-1/TRBV3-2
CASSPNPGQEGNTQYF
>15|TRBV28
CASSPTSSSHNEQFF
>14|TRBV29-1
CSVEGWQGYNEQFF
>15|TRBV6-5
CASSLRTSGVYEQYF
>14|TRBV5-1
CASSLTTGGTEAFF
>16|TRBV6-1
CASSEGVLGQGIGQFF
>15|TRBV6-5
CASSYSMGQNTEAFF
>12|TRBV2
CASRGAQETQYF
>16|TRBV10-3
CAISESAPGGYQPQHF
>15|TRBV19
CASSPQGRGGREQFF
>15|TRBV11-3
CASSGRQVRNTEAFF
>15|TRBV7-2
CASSLSLASNNEQFF
>15|TRBV3-1/TRBV3-2
CASSQVAHSNSPLHF
>13|TRBV6-5
CASSRVSSYEQYF
>14|TRBV6-5
CASSYSRGQGEAFF
>17|TRBV21-1
CASSKKPTTLAKNIQYF
>15|TRBV29-1
CSVVDDRDPFYEQYF
>14|TRBV28
CASSLAGEGETQYF
>15|TRBV19
CASSIAAGGSYEQYF
>14|TRBV7-9
CASSTSGGAGEQFF
>13|TRBV5-4
CASSLDRNTEAFF
>14|TRBV19
CASGASSYNSPLHF
>16|TRBV18
CASSPDGTGAGYGYTF
>12|TRBV5-5
CASSVPGEKLFF
>14|TRBV2
CASRTPGKNEKLFF
>17|TRBV3-1/TRBV3-2
CASSQLIRDRGETEAFF
>15|TRBV12-2
CASRLRTGTSYEQYF
>13|TRBV7-3
CASSLVGASEAFF
>14|TRBV10-2
CASSDKWSGQPQHF
>14|TRBV7-6
CASSPTVGGAGAFF
>14|TRBV11-3
CASSSRTSSHEQFF